These 11 T cell receptor beta chains originate from one sample sequenced in a study of control samples from healthy donors and cancer patients. Data came from immunoSEQ multiplex PCR; TCRdb stores just in-frame clones and leaves some out. The table has about 120,000 clones, 80% to 90% seen once. The sequencing sample was made of blood. The source is a man between 50 and 59 years old in good health.

J is TRBJ2-2 and V is TRBV9; 9 bases align to TRBD2. The V and J ends lost 4 bases and 6 bases, in that order; junction bases with no gene match: 19. Germline CDR1 is SGDLS and CDR2 is YYNGEE. The CDR3 is 19 amino acids. For the CDR3, the DNA is TGTGCCAGCAGCATAGCCTCCCCCATGGGCGGGGGGGCTGCCGGGGAGCTGTTTTTT. This sequence encodes CASSIASPMGGGAAGELFF.

CDR3 bases: TGTGCCAGCAGCTTAGCGAAAGGAGACACCTACGAGCAGTACTTC. Protein: CASSLAKGDTYEQYF. The chain recombines TRBV7-7 with TRBJ2-7; unclear D gene. V lost 0 bases, J lost 2 bases, and 11 bases lay in between. The CDR3 is 15 residues long. CDR1 is SSHAT, CDR2 FNYEAQ, per germline (reference sequence).

The rearrangement links TRBV7-9 to TRBJ2-3; TRBD1 matches at 8 bases. The CDR3 length is 15 residues. Germline CDR1 and CDR2: SEHNR and FQNEAQ (reference sequence). J was trimmed by 2 bases and V by 5 bases; bases with no gene match: 6. As DNA, the CDR3 is TGTGCCAGCAGCCCCGGACAGGGTGTCACAGATACGCAGTATTTT. This encodes CASSPGQGVTDTQYF.

V is TRBV7-2 and J is TRBJ2-5, with TRBD1 matching 10 bases. With V trimmed by 3 bases and J by 2 bases, 3 bases remained unmatched. From germline, CDR1 is SGHTA and CDR2 FQGNSA. This CDR3 has 15 residues. CDR3: CASSFGTGVQETQYF. The CDR3 coding sequence is TGTGCCAGCAGCTTCGGGACAGGGGTTCAAGAGACCCAGTACTTC.

The chain is built from TRBV5-6 and TRBJ1-3; D is ambiguous. The V gene's germline CDR1 is SGHDT and CDR2 YYEEEE. V gave up 2 bases and J gave up 2 bases, with 14 bases separating them. CDR3 size: 16 residues. The chain's CDR3 is CASSFPEDQPGNTIYF. DNA for the CDR3: TGTGCCAGCAGCTTTCCAGAGGATCAACCTGGAAACACCATATATTTT.

This chain links TRBV27 with TRBJ2-1, with 8 bases fitting TRBD2. Germline CDR1 MNHEY, CDR2 SMNVEV (reference sequence). There are 16 residues in the CDR3. With V trimmed by 0 bases and J by 5 bases, 6 bases remained unmatched. As DNA, the CDR3 is TGTGCCAGCAGTTTATCGTTGCGGGGGGTTAACAATGAGCAGTTCTTC. It codes for CASSLSLRGVNNEQFF.

The J gene is TRBJ2-1, the V gene TRBV7-2; no reliable D call. Germline V lookup: CDR1 SGHTA, CDR2 FQGNSA. The CDR3 covers 14 residues. The ends were cut back, 1 base at V and 9 bases at J, with 13 bases in the middle. The DNA of the CDR3 is TGTGCCAGCAGCTTAGTAGGCGAAGTAACTGAGCAGTTCTTC. Protein product: CASSLVGEVTEQFF.

The chain carries TRBV6-1 and TRBJ2-7; TRBD2 matches 8 bases. CDR1 MNHNS and CDR2 SASEGT come from the germline V gene. V was pared by 0 bases and J by 4 bases, with 5 bases of the junction left unmatched. CDR3 length: 15 amino acids. CDR3 in DNA: TGTGCCAGCAGTGAAGCAGCTAGCGGGTCGTACGAGCAGTACTTC. This codes for CASSEAASGSYEQYF.

V gene TRBV7-2 combines with J gene TRBJ2-2, with a tentative D call TRBD2 (6 bases). The germline CDR1 and CDR2 sequences are SGHTA and FQGNSA. Trimming took off 3 bases at V and 0 bases at J, with 11 bases between the two ends. The CDR3 spans 16 residues. CDR3 nucleotide sequence: TGTGCCAGCAGCTTTCAGGGAGGTGCGAACACCGGGGAGCTGTTTTTT. Amino acids: CASSFQGGANTGELFF.

This chain uses TRBV19 with TRBJ2-1, with TRBD2 matching over 7 bases. V lost 0 bases and J lost 7; bases outside the gene matches: 0. This CDR3 has 13 amino acids. CDR1 is LNHDA and CDR2 is SQIVND in the germline V gene (reference sequence). The CDR3 spells CASSIERGNEQFF. The CDR3, as DNA: TGTGCCAGTAGTATAGAGCGGGGGAATGAGCAGTTCTTC.

The gene calls are TRBV24-1 and TRBJ1-5, with 8 nucleotides matching TRBD1. The CDR3 covers 14 residues. V was pared by 3 bases and J by 7 bases, with 4 bases of the junction left unmatched. Germline assignment: CDR1 KGHDR and CDR2 SFDVKD. CDR3 DNA: TGTGCCACCAGTGATGGACAGGGTTGGCAGCCCCAGCATTTT. It codes for CATSDGQGWQPQHF.